These T cell receptor beta chains were read from a single sample in a study of blood T cell repertoires in COVID-19. Sequencing used immunoSEQ multiplex PCR; TCRdb keeps in-frame clones, though not all of them. The sample includes around 270,000 clones, 80% to 90% of them seen just once. The sequencing input was PBMCs or T cells enriched from blood (not recorded which). The receptors stem from a woman younger than 45 who had recovered from COVID-19. CDR3s include the opening cysteine and the closing phenylalanine or tryptophan. The order of the fields is CDR3 DNA, CDR3 protein, J gene, V gene, D gene, clone size. A D gene is named only where the DNA matches it firmly. Clone size is shown for a subset of rows, as once, few, many or a class of expanded clone.

CDR3nt: TGTGCCAGCAGCTTAGAGGAGGGGCGCAATGGCTACACCTTC; CDR3aa: CASSLEEGRNGYTF; j_gene: TRBJ1-2; v_gene: TRBV7-6; d_gene: NA; abundance: NA
CDR3nt: TGTGCCAGCAGTCTCCAGACAGATTCCTACGAGCAGTACTTC; CDR3aa: CASSLQTDSYEQYF; j_gene: TRBJ2-7; v_gene: TRBV27; d_gene: NA; abundance: NA
CDR3nt: TGTGCCAGCAGCGATCCCGGGTCGGCGCGCACAGATACGCAGTATTTT; CDR3aa: CASSDPGSARTDTQYF; j_gene: TRBJ2-3; v_gene: TRBV9; d_gene: NA; abundance: NA
CDR3nt: TGCGCCAGCAATGGACAGGGGCCGATCAAGCCCCAGCATTTT; CDR3aa: CASNGQGPIKPQHF; j_gene: TRBJ1-5; v_gene: TRBV10-1; d_gene: TRBD1; abundance: once
CDR3nt: TGTGCCAGCAGCCCCCGAGGGAGGGTGACAGATACGCAGTATTTT; CDR3aa: CASSPRGRVTDTQYF; j_gene: TRBJ2-3; v_gene: TRBV9; d_gene: TRBD2; abundance: NA
CDR3nt: TGTGCCAGCAGTTTCGTACTCGAAAAACTGTTTTTT; CDR3aa: CASSFVLEKLFF; j_gene: TRBJ1-4; v_gene: TRBV28; d_gene: NA; abundance: NA
CDR3nt: TGTGCCACCAGTGAGGCGGACTGGGAAAAACTGTTTTTT; CDR3aa: CATSEADWEKLFF; j_gene: TRBJ1-4; v_gene: TRBV24-1; d_gene: NA; abundance: NA
CDR3nt: TGTGCCAGCAAGACAGGGTATGCCAATGAGCAGTTCTTC; CDR3aa: CASKTGYANEQFF; j_gene: TRBJ2-1; v_gene: TRBV5-4; d_gene: TRBD1; abundance: NA
CDR3nt: TGTGCCAGCAGCTTATCAAACAGGGATAATTCACCCCTCCACTTT; CDR3aa: CASSLSNRDNSPLHF; j_gene: TRBJ1-6; v_gene: TRBV11-3; d_gene: NA; abundance: few
CDR3nt: TGTGCCAGCTCAATAGAACTAGGTCCCGGGGAGCTGTTTTTT; CDR3aa: CASSIELGPGELFF; j_gene: TRBJ2-2; v_gene: TRBV25-1; d_gene: NA; abundance: few
CDR3nt: TGCGCCAGCAGTCGGGATCCATACACAGATACGCAGTATTTT; CDR3aa: CASSRDPYTDTQYF; j_gene: TRBJ2-3; v_gene: TRBV5-1; d_gene: NA; abundance: NA
CDR3nt: TGTGCCAGCAGTGGACAGATGAACACTGAAGCTTTCTTT; CDR3aa: CASSGQMNTEAFF; j_gene: TRBJ1-1; v_gene: TRBV28; d_gene: NA; abundance: NA
CDR3nt: TGCGCCAGCAGCGTAGTCCGGGAAGGCATTCAGTACTTC; CDR3aa: CASSVVREGIQYF; j_gene: TRBJ2-4; v_gene: TRBV10-1; d_gene: NA; abundance: NA
CDR3nt: TGTGCCAGCAGCAGACGACAGGGAGAGAACACTGAAGCTTTCTTT; CDR3aa: CASSRRQGENTEAFF; j_gene: TRBJ1-1; v_gene: TRBV7-9; d_gene: TRBD1; abundance: NA
CDR3nt: TGTGCCAGTACAGGGGGCGTCGGAACTAATGAAAAACTGTTTTTT; CDR3aa: CASTGGVGTNEKLFF; j_gene: TRBJ1-4; v_gene: TRBV19; d_gene: TRBD1; abundance: NA
CDR3nt: TGTGCCAGCAGCTCCTCCCCTATCACGTCCCCTGAAGCTTTCTTT; CDR3aa: CASSSSPITSPEAFF; j_gene: TRBJ1-1; v_gene: TRBV7-9; d_gene: NA; abundance: NA
CDR3nt: TGCGCCAGCAGCCAAGGGCAGGGGGGCACTGAAGCTTTCTTT; CDR3aa: CASSQGQGGTEAFF; j_gene: TRBJ1-1; v_gene: TRBV4-1; d_gene: TRBD1; abundance: once
CDR3nt: TGTGCCAGCAGCCTAGGAGGGGGACGTACGGAAGGCTACACCTTC; CDR3aa: CASSLGGGRTEGYTF; j_gene: TRBJ1-2; v_gene: TRBV7-9; d_gene: NA; abundance: NA
CDR3nt: TGCGCCAGCAGCCCACCAAAACAACCAGATACGCAGTATTTT; CDR3aa: CASSPPKQPDTQYF; j_gene: TRBJ2-3; v_gene: TRBV5-1; d_gene: NA; abundance: NA
CDR3nt: TGTGCCAGTAGTATTTCGGGGAGGACCGGGGAGCTGTTTTTT; CDR3aa: CASSISGRTGELFF; j_gene: TRBJ2-2; v_gene: TRBV19; d_gene: NA; abundance: NA
CDR3nt: TGCGCCAGCAGCTTGGCCGGGATAGCGGGGGGCTATGAGCAGTTCTTC; CDR3aa: CASSLAGIAGGYEQFF; j_gene: TRBJ2-1; v_gene: TRBV5-1; d_gene: TRBD2; abundance: NA
CDR3nt: TGTGCCAGCTCGGCGGGACAGGTTAATGAAAAACTGTTTTTT; CDR3aa: CASSAGQVNEKLFF; j_gene: TRBJ1-4; v_gene: TRBV18; d_gene: TRBD1; abundance: once
CDR3nt: TGTGCCAGCAGTCCGCCGGGGACAGGGCTCCATGAGCAGTTCTTC; CDR3aa: CASSPPGTGLHEQFF; j_gene: TRBJ2-1; v_gene: TRBV2; d_gene: TRBD1; abundance: NA
CDR3nt: TGTGCCAGCAGTTACTCTGGTAGCATGAACACTGAAGCTTTCTTT; CDR3aa: CASSYSGSMNTEAFF; j_gene: TRBJ1-1; v_gene: TRBV6-5; d_gene: NA; abundance: NA
CDR3nt: TGTGCCAGCAGCGTAGGAGGACGAGAGCGGGTCGAAAAACTGTTTTTT; CDR3aa: CASSVGGRERVEKLFF; j_gene: TRBJ1-4; v_gene: TRBV9; d_gene: NA; abundance: few
CDR3nt: TGTGCCAGCAGTTCCCGCAGGGAGGAGGAGACCCAGTACTTC; CDR3aa: CASSSRREEETQYF; j_gene: TRBJ2-5; v_gene: TRBV28; d_gene: NA; abundance: NA
CDR3nt: TGTGCCAGCTCACCACAGCAGGGATGGACGTACGAGCAGTACTTC; CDR3aa: CASSPQQGWTYEQYF; j_gene: TRBJ2-7; v_gene: TRBV18; d_gene: NA; abundance: NA
CDR3nt: TGCAGCGTTGAGTCATCTGGCGGCCACTACGAGCAGTACTTC; CDR3aa: CSVESSGGHYEQYF; j_gene: TRBJ2-7; v_gene: TRBV29-1; d_gene: NA; abundance: NA
CDR3nt: TGTGCCACCAGTGACAGGGCTACCTACAATGAGCAGTTCTTC; CDR3aa: CATSDRATYNEQFF; j_gene: TRBJ2-1; v_gene: TRBV24-1; d_gene: NA; abundance: NA
CDR3nt: TGTGCCAGCAGCAATCCCCTAGCGGGATTTAACAATGAGCAGTTCTTC; CDR3aa: CASSNPLAGFNNEQFF; j_gene: TRBJ2-1; v_gene: TRBV5-4; d_gene: TRBD2; abundance: NA
CDR3nt: TGTGCCAGCAGCTTGAAAGGGGTCAACTATGATGGCTACACCTTC; CDR3aa: CASSLKGVNYDGYTF; j_gene: TRBJ1-2; v_gene: TRBV5-5; d_gene: NA; abundance: once
CDR3nt: TGTGCCAGCAGCCAATCATCTAGAGCAAGGGGAGGACAGGGCCAGTTCTTC; CDR3aa: CASSQSSRARGGQGQFF; j_gene: TRBJ2-1; v_gene: TRBV3-1/TRBV3-2; d_gene: TRBD1; abundance: NA
CDR3nt: TGTGCCAGCAGCCCAGGAATGGGCAATCAGCCCCAGCATTTT; CDR3aa: CASSPGMGNQPQHF; j_gene: TRBJ1-5; v_gene: TRBV7-9; d_gene: NA; abundance: NA
CDR3nt: TGCAGCGTTGCCACAGGGTGGACTGAAGCTTTCTTT; CDR3aa: CSVATGWTEAFF; j_gene: TRBJ1-1; v_gene: TRBV29-1; d_gene: NA; abundance: few
CDR3nt: TGTGCCAGCAGCTTGGTCCCCCCGAGAAATGAAAAACTGTTTTTT; CDR3aa: CASSLVPPRNEKLFF; j_gene: TRBJ1-4; v_gene: TRBV5-5; d_gene: NA; abundance: NA
CDR3nt: TGTGCCATCAGTGATGAGAAGATGAACACTGAAGCTTTCTTT; CDR3aa: CAISDEKMNTEAFF; j_gene: TRBJ1-1; v_gene: TRBV10-3; d_gene: NA; abundance: few
CDR3nt: TGTGCCAGCAGCTTTAGCGGATATAGCACAGATACGCAGTATTTT; CDR3aa: CASSFSGYSTDTQYF; j_gene: TRBJ2-3; v_gene: TRBV3-1/TRBV3-2; d_gene: NA; abundance: NA
CDR3nt: TGCGCCAGCAGCTTCAACAGGGTATCGAACTATGGCTACACCTTC; CDR3aa: CASSFNRVSNYGYTF; j_gene: TRBJ1-2; v_gene: TRBV5-1; d_gene: NA; abundance: NA
CDR3nt: TGTGCCAGCAGCGGGGACAGGGAAAACGAGCAGTACTTC; CDR3aa: CASSGDRENEQYF; j_gene: TRBJ2-7; v_gene: TRBV2; d_gene: TRBD1; abundance: NA